These 10 T cell receptor beta chains were sequenced from one sample in a study of cytotoxic CD8 clonotypes in ibrutinib-treated CLL. TCRdb's table, derived via immunoSEQ multiplex PCR, lists solely in-frame clones and lacks some. The sample holds around 310,000 clones, roughly 79% seen once. Sequenced here: PBMCs, sampled before ibrutinib treatment. These receptors all stem from a human donor with chronic lymphocytic leukemia.

The V call is TRBV4-3, the J call TRBJ1-3; 7 bases align to TRBD1. V trimming: 4 bases; J trimming: 0 bases; junction bases outside the gene matches: 9. The CDR3 is 17 amino acids. Germline V gene lookup returns CDR1 LGHNA and CDR2 YSLEER. As DNA, the CDR3 is TGCGCCAGCAGCCCCACCGGGACAGCCCTCTCTGGAAACACCATATATTTT. This translates into CASSPTGTALSGNTIYF.

The chain has TRBV7-9 and TRBJ2-5; either TRBD1 or TRBD2 may fit D (5 bases each). The germline gives CDR1 SEHNR, CDR2 FQNEAQ (reference sequence). This CDR3 contains 14 residues. V lost 3 bases, J lost 0 bases, and 8 bases lay in between. The CDR3 spells CASSLGRNQETQYF. In nucleotides, the CDR3 is TGTGCCAGCAGCTTGGGACGGAACCAAGAGACCCAGTACTTC.

The sample holds one count of this clone. The chain is built from TRBV14 and TRBJ2-7; 9 bases line up with TRBD2. V trimming: 0 bases; J trimming: 3 bases; junction bases outside the gene matches: 6. CDR3 length: 16 amino acids. Per the germline V gene, CDR1 is SGHDN and CDR2 is FVKESK. The CDR3: CASSQDSGSLDYEQYF. The CDR3 nucleotides read TGTGCCAGCAGCCAAGATAGCGGGAGCTTGGACTACGAGCAGTACTTC. Drawing the rest from reference TRBV14 and TRBJ2-7, the complete variable domain is EAGVTQFPSHSVIEKGQTVTLRCDPISGHDNLYWYRRVMGKEIKFLLHFVKESKQDESGMPNNRFLAERTGGTYSTLKVQPAELEDSGVYFCASSQDSGSLDYEQYFGPGTRLTVT.

The V and J genes are TRBV15 and TRBJ1-5; D is perhaps TRBD1 (6 bases). V lost 2 bases and J 3 bases, leaving 23 bases between the germline ends. Germline CDR1 is LNHNV and CDR2 is YYDKDF (reference sequence). The CDR3 consists of 19 residues. The DNA for the CDR3 is TGTGCCACCAGCAGAAACAGACGGACAGCCTTAGAGGACAATCAGCCCCAGCATTTT. Translating gives CATSRNRRTALEDNQPQHF. Variable domain in full (rest from reference TRBV15 and TRBJ1-5): DAMVIQNPRYQVTQFGKPVTLSCSQTLNHNVMYWYQQKSSQAPKLLFHYYDKDFNNEADTPDNFQSRRPNTSFCFLDIRSPGLGDTAMYLCATSRNRRTALEDNQPQHFGDGTRLSIL.

The V call is TRBV4-3, the J call TRBJ2-3; TRBD2 matches 13 bases. V lost 0 bases and J lost 6; bases outside the gene matches: 6. CDR1 is LGHNA, CDR2 YSLEER, per germline. The CDR3 extends over 17 amino acids. The CDR3 sequence is CASSQDPGLAGEDTQYF. The CDR3 nucleotides are TGCGCCAGCAGCCAAGATCCCGGACTAGCGGGAGAGGATACGCAGTATTTT.

The chain is built from TRBV4-1 and TRBJ1-1; 10 bases are a match to TRBD1. Trimming removed 0 bases from V and 5 bases from J; junction bases left unmatched: 6. Germline loops: CDR1 MGHRA, CDR2 YSYEKL. The CDR3 totals 16 residues. CDR3 in DNA: TGCGCCAGCAGCCAAGAGGGGACAGGGGTCTTAACTGAAGCTTTCTTT. Its protein is CASSQEGTGVLTEAFF.

The chain links TRBV30 to TRBJ1-2; no clear D. This CDR3 region has 12 residues. Looked up from germline, CDR1 is GTSNPN and CDR2 is SVGIG (reference sequence). Trimming cost V 2 bases and J 3 bases, with 7 bases left between them. As DNA, the CDR3 is TGTGCCTGGAGTTGGCGGCACTATGGCTACACCTTC. This encodes CAWSWRHYGYTF.

J is TRBJ2-3 and V is TRBV30; weak D call: TRBD2 (6 bases). Germline CDR1 and CDR2: GTSNPN and SVGIG (reference sequence). The CDR3 covers 10 residues. The DNA of the CDR3 is TGTGGAGGAGGGAGAGATACGCAGTATTTT. This sequence encodes CGGGRDTQYF.

This clone is a singleton in its sample. DNA for the CDR3: TGTGCCAGCAGCAGAACCGGGACAGAAGAGACCCAGTACTTC. It specifies CASSRTGTEETQYF. The chain is built from TRBV7-2 and TRBJ2-5, with 7 bases lining up with TRBD1. With V trimmed by 5 bases and J by 3 bases, 6 bases remained unmatched. Germline V gives CDR1 SGHTA, CDR2 FQGNSA. This CDR3 comprises 14 residues.

The chain recombines TRBV29-1 with TRBJ2-5, with 9 bases fitting TRBD2. This CDR3 comprises 14 residues. Per germline, CDR1 SQVTM and CDR2 ANQGSEA. With 7 bases clipped from V and 2 bases from J, the junction kept 8 bases outside the gene matches. Here the CDR3 reads CSASQAGGQETQYF. The CDR3 DNA follows: TGCAGCGCTAGCCAAGCGGGAGGACAAGAGACCCAGTACTTC.